The 21 T cell receptor beta chains in this list originate from one sample, sequenced in a study of spatial heterogeneity in lung cancer. Time point indicated: blood at routine non-recurrence follow-up after resection. In TCRdb, the 5' RACE reads were re-called with MiXCR into one record per CDR3 protein. This table holds 45,000 to 55,000 distinct CDR3 sequences, 12% found once. This sample comprised PBMCs, obtained at follow-up. Receptors originate from a male donor with early-stage non-small cell lung cancer.

The chain carries TRBV5-1 and TRBJ1-5; tentatively, D is TRBD1 (5 bases). The ends were cut back, 4 bases at V and 0 bases at J, with 17 bases in the middle. CDR3 size: 17 residues. Germline loops: CDR1 SGHRS, CDR2 YFSETQ. CDR3 in DNA: TGCGCCAGCAGCCCGAGTCCGGGGGATTCTAGCAATCAGCCCCAGCATTTT. Encoded protein: CASSPSPGDSSNQPQHF.

This clonotype has just a few counts. V usage is TRBV3-1 and J usage is TRBJ2-7; 10 bases are shared with TRBD1. The CDR3 covers 16 residues. Germline CDR1 and CDR2: LGHDT and YNNKEL (reference sequence). V dropped 2 bases and J dropped 2; count of bases not matched to a gene: 6. The CDR3 region is CASSQWTGGATYEQYF. The CDR3 DNA follows: TGTGCCAGCAGCCAATGGACAGGGGGGGCCACCTACGAGCAGTACTTC.

In this sample, this clonotype turned up many times. The V and J genes are TRBV10-3 and TRBJ2-7; 10 nucleotides align to TRBD2. The CDR3 runs 13 residues. In germline, CDR1 is ENHRY, CDR2 SYGVKD. The V gene end was trimmed by 9 bases and the J gene end by 0 bases; junction bases not matched to a gene: 2. CDR3 in DNA: TGTGCCATAACTAGCGGGAACTCCTACGAGCAGTACTTC. Translating it yields CAITSGNSYEQYF.

This clonotype was detected ten times or more. The V call is TRBV24-1, the J call TRBJ2-3; D possibly matches TRBD1 or TRBD2 (5 bases each). The germline CDR1 and CDR2 sequences are KGHDR and SFDVKD. V gave up 3 bases and J gave up 8 bases, with 8 bases separating them. This CDR3 is 12 amino acids long. DNA of the CDR3: TGTGCCACCAGTGATGCAGGGACTACGCAGTATTTT. This translates into CATSDAGTTQYF.

This clonotype was counted at least ten times. The J gene is TRBJ1-2, the V gene TRBV28; weak D call: TRBD1 (5 bases). This CDR3 has 15 amino acids. CDR1 is MDHEN, CDR2 SYDVKM, per germline. V dropped 2 bases and J dropped 10 bases, with 20 bases sitting between them. The chain's CDR3 is CASSLGAGSSPDYTF. In DNA form, the CDR3 reads TGTGCCAGCAGTTTAGGTGCAGGGTCAAGTCCCGACTACACCTTC.

This clonotype was recorded at least ten times. V usage is TRBV9 and J usage is TRBJ1-1, with D maybe TRBD1 (6 bases). Trimming cost V 4 bases and J 1 base, with 11 bases left between them. The germline V gene encodes CDR1 SGDLS and CDR2 YYNGEE. This CDR3 region has 14 residues. As DNA, the CDR3 is TGTGCCAGCAGCCCCCAGACAGGGAACACTGAAGCTTTCTTT. Its translation is CASSPQTGNTEAFF.

For the CDR3, the DNA is TGTGCCAGCAGCCTTACCTCTAGGGAGCAGTACTTC. The encoded protein is CASSLTSREQYF. The rearrangement uses TRBV7-2 and TRBJ2-7; D is unclear. The CDR3 consists of 12 residues. V was shortened by 5 bases and J by 7 bases, with 12 bases between the two germline ends. Germline CDR1 SGHTA, CDR2 FQGNSA.

This clonotype was seen a handful of times. V is TRBV6-5 and J is TRBJ2-1; a possible D gene is TRBD1 (6 bases). Germline V gene data show CDR1 as MNHEY and CDR2 as SVGAGI. The CDR3 has 15 residues. V lost 4 bases and J lost 3, with 13 bases in between. CDR3 loop: CASSLGAGIYNEQFF. The CDR3 nucleotides are TGTGCCAGCAGTTTGGGGGCAGGGATCTACAATGAGCAGTTCTTC.

This clonotype was seen ten or more times. This sequence joins TRBV30 and TRBJ1-2; 7 nucleotides align to TRBD1. Germline trimming cut 5 bases from V and 5 bases from J; bases unmatched to any gene: 11. Per the germline V gene, CDR1 is GTSNPN and CDR2 is SVGIG (reference sequence). This CDR3 is built from 14 residues. The CDR3 spells CAWGFRTGRYGYTF. For the CDR3, the DNA is TGTGCCTGGGGGTTCCGGACAGGCAGATATGGCTACACCTTC.

The V call is TRBV14, the J call TRBJ2-1, with 9 positions matching TRBD1. The CDR3 consists of 17 residues. V lost 2 bases, J lost 4 bases, and 9 bases stayed unmatched. The V gene's germline CDR1 is SGHDN and CDR2 FVKESK. The CDR3 loop reads CASSQPGDRASYNEQFF. CDR3 nucleotides: TGTGCCAGCAGCCAACCCGGGGACAGGGCGTCGTACAATGAGCAGTTCTTC.

This clonotype was seen repeatedly, ten times or more. The chain combines TRBV5-1 with TRBJ2-5, with D unclear. The length of the CDR3 is 14 residues. Germline V gene sequence: CDR1 SGHRS, CDR2 YFSETQ. The V and J ends lost 2 bases and 1 base respectively, with 9 bases between them. The CDR3 coding sequence is TGCGCCAGCAGCTTCCAAGCGTCCCAAGAGACCCAGTACTTC. It yields the protein CASSFQASQETQYF.

This sequence joins TRBV12-3 or TRBV12-4 and TRBJ2-3; D gene ambiguous. The V end was cut by 1 base, the J end by 1 base, with 12 bases between. CDR3 size: 16 residues. CDR3 sequence reads: CASSLGSGGRTDTQYF. CDR3 nucleotide sequence: TGTGCCAGCAGTTTAGGGAGTGGCGGACGCACAGATACGCAGTATTTT.

The chain is built from TRBV5-1 and TRBJ2-3; D is unclear. V was shortened by 0 bases and J by 5 bases, with 7 bases between the two germline ends. Per germline, CDR1 SGHRS and CDR2 YFSETQ. The CDR3 sequence is 13 residues long. This chain's CDR3 is CASSLEARDTQYF. CDR3 bases: TGCGCCAGCAGCTTGGAGGCCCGAGATACGCAGTATTTT.

This clonotype was found many times. The gene calls are TRBV20-1 and TRBJ2-7; D may correspond to TRBD1 or TRBD2 (5 bases each). The CDR3 sequence is 12 residues long. V was clipped by 6 bases and J by 3 bases, with 12 bases between them. CDR1 is DFQATT and CDR2 is SNEGSKA in the germline V gene (reference sequence). The CDR3 spells CSAGTYSYEQYF. The DNA of the CDR3 is TGCAGTGCCGGGACCTACAGCTACGAGCAGTACTTC.

This clonotype was detected ten times or more. This sequence joins TRBV9 and TRBJ2-7; TRBD1 matches 7 bases. CDR3 size: 13 residues. CDR1 SGDLS and CDR2 YYNGEE come from the germline V gene. Losses at the gene ends were 3 bases for V and 5 bases for J; bases not matched to a gene: 5. The CDR3 DNA is TGTGCCAGCAGCGGGCAGGGGGATGACGAGCAGTACTTC. It yields the protein CASSGQGDDEQYF.

This clonotype was found many times. The rearrangement uses TRBV9 and TRBJ1-3, with unresolved D. Trimming took off 0 bases at V and 0 bases at J, with 10 bases between the two ends. The CDR3 is 16 residues long. CDR1 and CDR2 from the germline V gene are SGDLS and YYNGEE. CDR3 residues: CASSVAWQSSGNTIYF. CDR3 in DNA: TGTGCCAGCAGCGTAGCTTGGCAGAGCTCTGGAAACACCATATATTTT. The full variable domain, completed using reference TRBV9 and TRBJ1-3, is DSGVTQTPKHLITATGQRVTLRCSPRSGDLSVYWYQQSLDQGLQFLIQYYNGEERAKGNILERFSAQQFPDLHSELNLSSLELGDSALYFCASSVAWQSSGNTIYFGEGSWLTVV.

This clonotype was observed a few times. The chain recombines TRBV12-3 or TRBV12-4 with TRBJ1-6; D unclear. V shed 5 bases and J shed 0 bases, with 11 bases lying between them. The CDR3 spans 16 residues. As DNA, the CDR3 is TGTGCCAGCAGTCCTGGCCCGAGCTCCTATAATTCACCCCTCCACTTT. It specifies CASSPGPSSYNSPLHF.

This clonotype has only a few counts. The chain carries TRBV6-5 and TRBJ1-3; no firm D call. From germline, CDR1 is MNHEY and CDR2 SVGAGI. The germline V and J ends were trimmed by 2 bases and 0 bases, with 11 bases remaining between them. This CDR3 is 16 amino acids long. CDR3 coding DNA: TGTGCCAGCAGTTACCGGGCCATATCCTCTGGAAACACCATATATTTT. It translates to CASSYRAISSGNTIYF.

This clonotype has a handful of counts. The rearrangement uses TRBV10-3 and TRBJ2-1; TRBD2 aligns across 8 bases. The CDR3 totals 17 residues. Trimming took 3 bases from V and 3 from J; bases not matched to a gene: 10. The germline CDR1 and CDR2 sequences are ENHRY and SYGVKD. CDR3 DNA sequence: TGTGCCATCAGTGAAACCCGATCAGCGGGGGTCTACAATGAGCAGTTCTTC. This gives the protein CAISETRSAGVYNEQFF.

This clonotype showed up many times. V is TRBV29-1 and J is TRBJ2-3; D ambiguous. V gave up 8 bases and J gave up 4 bases, with 10 bases separating them. CDR1 is SQVTM, CDR2 ANQGSEA, per germline. CDR3 length equals 11 residues. The DNA of the CDR3 is TGCAGCTTTTGGGGTGCAGATACGCAGTATTTT. Protein: CSFWGADTQYF.

This clonotype was counted a few times. The rearrangement joins TRBV9 to TRBJ2-1, with TRBD2 matching over 12 bases. The CDR3 extends over 16 amino acids. The ends lost 4 bases at V and 8 bases at J; junction bases unmatched: 10. Germline V lookup: CDR1 SGDLS, CDR2 YYNGEE. This CDR3 reads CASSPRLAGVWDEQFF. The CDR3, as DNA: TGTGCCAGCAGCCCCCGACTAGCGGGGGTTTGGGATGAGCAGTTCTTC. Full variable domain (remainder filled in from reference TRBV9 and TRBJ2-1): DSGVTQTPKHLITATGQRVTLRCSPRSGDLSVYWYQQSLDQGLQFLIQYYNGEERAKGNILERFSAQQFPDLHSELNLSSLELGDSALYFCASSPRLAGVWDEQFFGPGTRLTVL.